This T cell receptor (beta chain) was obtained from a study of T cell responses to AZD1222 COVID-19 vaccine. The protocol was immunoSEQ multiplex PCR, while the TCRdb copy is restricted to in-frame clones and leaves out a portion. Seen here are about 93,000 clones, about 86% observed once, and the top ten hold 5% to 7.5%. For this clone: Within the sample, other DNA sequences also encode this same CDR3.

The ends lost 1 base at V and 5 bases at J; junction bases unmatched: 5. Germline values: CDR1 LGHNA, CDR2 YNFKEQ. This CDR3 is built from 15 residues. Sequencing used peripheral blood, obtained on day 0 of AZD1222 vaccination. This clonotype originated in an adult in good health. This chain links TRBV4-2 with TRBJ1-1, with 9 bases identical to TRBD1. CDR3 DNA: TGTGCCAGCAGCCAAGGGGGACAGGGTGATACTGAAGCTTTCTTT. It specifies CASSQGGQGDTEAFF.